One and the same sample provided the 17 T cell receptor beta chains below, sequenced in a study of blood T cell repertoires in COVID-19. Clones were read by immunoSEQ multiplex PCR, and TCRdb kept only the in-frame ones, dropping some. This sample has roughly 150,000 clones, with 65% to 85% found just once. The sequenced material came from PBMCs or T cells enriched from blood (not recorded which). Every receptor here comes from a woman aged 40 to 50 with acute COVID-19.

The gene calls are TRBV6-5 and TRBJ1-6, with TRBD1 matching over 7 bases. The V segment lost 7 bases and the J segment 10 bases; nucleotides outside the gene matches: 10. CDR1 MNHEY and CDR2 SVGAGI come from the germline V gene. The CDR3 is 14 amino acids. The CDR3 nucleotides read TGTGCCAGCACCATGACAGGGTCCGCATCACCCCTCCACTTT. As protein: CASTMTGSASPLHF.

The gene calls are TRBV6-1 and TRBJ2-2; TRBD2 agrees at 11 bases. CDR1 and CDR2 (germline): MNHNS, SASEGT. V trimming: 4 bases; J trimming: 0 bases; junction bases outside the gene matches: 4. The CDR3 has 17 residues. The CDR3 DNA is TGTGCCAGCAGTGGACTAGCGGGAATGACGAACACCGGGGAGCTGTTTTTT. This encodes CASSGLAGMTNTGELFF.

This chain links TRBV6-5 with TRBJ2-3; D is uncertain. The CDR3 runs 15 residues. Germline V gives CDR1 MNHEY, CDR2 SVGAGI. V dropped 8 bases and J dropped 1 base, with 16 bases sitting between them. CDR3 sequence: CASQAGRRGTDTQYF. In DNA, the CDR3 is TGTGCCAGCCAAGCCGGAAGGAGAGGCACAGATACGCAGTATTTT.

The chain couples TRBV27 to TRBJ2-3; tentatively, D is TRBD2 (6 bases). The V gene lost 6 bases and the J gene lost 2 bases, with 12 bases spanning the gap. Germline CDR1 MNHEY, CDR2 SMNVEV (reference sequence). The CDR3 has 14 amino acids. CDR3 sequence: CASSPQDYTDTQYF. CDR3 DNA: TGTGCCAGCAGCCCCCAGGACTACACAGATACGCAGTATTTT.

This chain joins TRBV7-8 and TRBJ1-1, with a possible D match to TRBD1 (6 bases). The CDR3 loop spans 13 amino acids. With 2 bases removed from V and 4 bases from J, the gap between germline ends came to 8 bases. Germline V gives CDR1 SGHVS, CDR2 FQNEAQ. The CDR3 DNA sequence: TGTGCCAGCAGCTTAAGACAGGCCACTGAAGCTTTCTTT. Its protein product is CASSLRQATEAFF.

The rearrangement links TRBV6-5 to TRBJ1-5; D might be TRBD1 (6 bases). Per the germline V gene, CDR1 is MNHEY and CDR2 is SVGAGI. The CDR3 is 15 amino acids. The V and J ends lost 7 bases and 0 bases respectively, with 13 bases between them. The CDR3 protein is CASTPGHSSNQPQHF. In DNA form, the CDR3 reads TGTGCCAGCACTCCGGGACATAGTAGCAATCAGCCCCAGCATTTT.

V usage is TRBV7-6 and J usage is TRBJ2-1; 12 bases map to TRBD2. There are 16 residues in the CDR3. CDR1 is SGHVS, CDR2 FNYEAQ, per germline. V lost 2 bases to trimming and J lost 10 bases; unmatched junction nucleotides: 9. The DNA for the CDR3 is TGTGCCAGCAGCTTATCACTAGCGGGAGGAGTGAGCGAGCAGTTCTTC. It is translated as CASSLSLAGGVSEQFF.

V and J are TRBV3-1 (or the pseudogene TRBV3-2) and TRBJ1-4, with D hard to call. This CDR3 region has 17 residues. The germline CDR1 and CDR2 sequences are LGHDT and YNNKEL (reference sequence). Deletions cut 1 base from V and 4 bases from J, with 16 bases between. The DNA of the CDR3 is TGTGCCAGCAGCCAAGCGGGTCGTACTTTTTTTAATGAAAAACTGTTTTTT. Amino acids: CASSQAGRTFFNEKLFF.

This clone occurred a few times. The chain has TRBV9 and TRBJ2-7; maybe TRBD2 (6 bases). V shed 2 bases and J shed 6 bases, with 12 bases lying between them. CDR1 is SGDLS, CDR2 YYNGEE, per germline. The CDR3 spans 13 residues. The CDR3 spells CASSVGASAEQYF. CDR3 DNA: TGTGCCAGCAGCGTTGGGGCTAGCGCCGAGCAGTACTTC.

The chain joins TRBV5-4 to TRBJ1-6; no definite D call. The CDR3 sequence is 14 residues long. V was pared by 1 base and J by 3 bases, with 5 bases between. Per the germline V gene, CDR1 is SGHNT and CDR2 is YYREEE (reference sequence). The CDR3 DNA reads TGTGCCAGCAGCTTGTTTAACTATAATTCACCCCTCCACTTT. Translating gives CASSLFNYNSPLHF.

This clone was observed a single time. This chain links TRBV30 with TRBJ1-2, with a possible D match to TRBD1 (5 bases). The CDR3 is 16 residues long. Per the germline V gene, CDR1 is GTSNPN and CDR2 is SVGIG (reference sequence). The germline V and J ends were trimmed by 4 bases and 2 bases, with 20 bases remaining between them. The CDR3 DNA follows: TGTGCCTGGACCCCCGTGGTAGGGGTGGCCAACTATGGCTACACCTTC. It encodes CAWTPVVGVANYGYTF.

The V gene is TRBV9, the J gene TRBJ2-1, with D possibly matching TRBD2 (6 bases). The V and J ends lost 3 bases and 2 bases respectively, with 9 bases between them. The CDR3 totals 14 residues. Germline V gives CDR1 SGDLS, CDR2 YYNGEE. CDR3 in DNA: TGTGCCAGCAGCGACGGACTACCCTACAATGAGCAGTTCTTC. Its protein is CASSDGLPYNEQFF.

The chain is built from TRBV3-1 (or the pseudogene TRBV3-2) and TRBJ2-7, with D possibly TRBD1 on 6 matching bases. Germline CDR1 reads LGHDT; CDR2 reads YNNKEL (reference sequence). Trimming left V 3 bases short and J 13 bases short, with 25 bases between. The CDR3 spans 15 residues. CDR3 in amino acids: CASSQDRGIQIPTYF. The CDR3 DNA follows: TGTGCCAGCAGCCAGGACAGAGGCATCCAGATCCCCACCTACTTC.

The chain links TRBV7-3 to TRBJ1-2; D might be TRBD1 (5 bases). CDR1 SGHTA and CDR2 FQGTGA come from the germline V gene. Trimming removed 4 bases from V and 8 bases from J, with 20 bases in between. The CDR3 runs to 15 residues. CDR3 in DNA: TGTGCCAGCAGCTCCGGGAAGGGGAGGTTAGAGGGCTACACCTTC. As protein: CASSSGKGRLEGYTF.

As concerns this clone: Other DNA sequences from this sample encode an identical CDR3 as well. V is TRBV6-5 and J is TRBJ2-1, with TRBD1 matching over 8 bases. V lost 7 bases to trimming and J lost 1 base; unmatched junction nucleotides: 6. CDR1 and CDR2 from the germline V gene are MNHEY and SVGAGI. This CDR3 region has 15 residues. The CDR3 sequence is CASIPTGGSYNEQFF. The CDR3 DNA reads TGTGCCAGCATCCCCACAGGGGGGTCCTACAATGAGCAGTTCTTC.

The rearrangement uses TRBV6-4 and TRBJ2-3; D is unclear. Germline assignment: CDR1 MRHNA and CDR2 SNTAGT. V lost 0 bases to trimming and J lost 0 bases, with 10 bases between them. This CDR3 is 16 amino acids long. CDR3 coding DNA: TGTGCCAGCAGTGACTCGGCTAGTTCTAGCACAGATACGCAGTATTTT. Residues: CASSDSASSSTDTQYF.

The chain carries TRBV2 and TRBJ1-2, with D perhaps matching TRBD1 (6 bases). V was clipped by 5 bases and J by 4 bases, with 17 bases between them. Looked up from germline, CDR1 is SNHLY and CDR2 is FYNNEI. CDR3 length equals 15 residues. DNA for the CDR3: TGTGCCAGCAGTCAGGACAGTCGCTGGGCCTATGGCTACACCTTC. This translates into CASSQDSRWAYGYTF.